One sample yielded the 2 T cell receptor beta chains listed below, sequenced in a study of blood T cell repertoires in COVID-19. Assay: immunoSEQ multiplex PCR; the TCRdb copy retains only in-frame clones and omits some. This table has around 29,000 clones, approximately 88% appearing once. The specimen was peripheral blood. The receptors originated from a human donor in a cohort sampled during active COVID-19.

V is TRBV7-9 and J is TRBJ2-5; 8 positions match TRBD1. Germline V gene data show CDR1 as SEHNR and CDR2 as FQNEAQ (reference sequence). After removal of 1 base from V and 5 bases from J, the junction contained 9 bases not matched to a gene. The CDR3 spans 16 residues. The CDR3: CASSLDGAGGLETQYF. CDR3 sequence (DNA): TGTGCCAGCAGCTTAGATGGGGCAGGGGGCTTGGAGACCCAGTACTTC.

The chain has TRBV28 and TRBJ2-3; perhaps TRBD2 as D (6 bases). Germline assignment: CDR1 MDHEN and CDR2 SYDVKM. Trimming cost V 7 bases and J 1 base, with 18 bases left between them. This CDR3 has 16 residues. CDR3 sequence: CASTTPEGWGTDTQYF. DNA for the CDR3: TGTGCCAGCACCACTCCGGAGGGATGGGGCACAGATACGCAGTATTTT. The complete variable domain, with remaining parts taken from reference TRBV28 and TRBJ2-3, reads DVKVTQSSRYLVKRTGEKVFLECVQDMDHENMFWYRQDPGLGLRLIYFSYDVKMKEKGDIPEGYSVSREKKERFSLILESASTNQTSMYLCASTTPEGWGTDTQYFGPGTRLTVL.